These T cell receptor beta chains were read from a single sample in a study of blood T cell repertoires in COVID-19. Method: immunoSEQ multiplex PCR; TCRdb's copy keeps in-frame clones and lacks some. This sample yields about 30,000 clones, of which approximately 87% are seen a single time; approximately 24% belongs to the top ten. The sample consisted of peripheral blood. The source of these receptors is a human donor with active COVID-19. The donor label of this sample is uncertain. The CDR3 runs from the conserved cysteine through the conserved F or W. A D gene is named only where the DNA matches it firmly. Clone size is given for some rows only: seen once, a few or many times, or a class if the clone is expanded.

clone_size	j_call	v_call	d_call	cdr3_aa	cdr3_nt
few	TRBJ2-2	TRBV7-2	NA	CASSLEVQGDGELFF	TGTGCCAGCAGCTTAGAGGTCCAGGGCGACGGGGAGCTGTTTTTT
few	TRBJ1-6	TRBV25-1	TRBD1	CASSASGTGLSPLHF	TGTGCCAGCAGTGCCTCCGGGACAGGGCTTTCACCCCTCCACTTT
NA	TRBJ2-1	TRBV6-4	NA	CASSDSMRVNEQFF	TGTGCCAGCAGTGACTCGATGAGAGTTAATGAGCAGTTCTTC
NA	TRBJ2-1	TRBV30	NA	CAWSPYNEQFF	TGTGCCTGGAGTCCCTATAATGAGCAGTTCTTC
NA	TRBJ1-4	TRBV19	NA	CASNEDSTMVEKLFF	TGTGCCAGCAACGAGGACAGTACGATGGTCGAAAAACTGTTTTTT
NA	TRBJ2-5	TRBV19	TRBD1	CASSILTGGDQETQYF	TGTGCCAGTAGTATATTGACAGGGGGCGATCAAGAGACCCAGTACTTC
few	TRBJ2-3	TRBV24-1	TRBD2	CATRGGAEHTQYF	TGTGCCACCAGGGGAGGGGCGGAACATACGCAGTATTTT
NA	TRBJ1-3	TRBV27	NA	CASSSLQGIYNTIYF	TGTGCCAGCAGCAGCCTTCAGGGAATTTACAACACCATATATTTT
NA	TRBJ2-3	TRBV2	TRBD1	CASSESGQGGTDTQYF	TGTGCCAGCAGTGAATCCGGACAGGGGGGCACAGATACGCAGTATTTT
NA	TRBJ2-5	TRBV28	TRBD1	CASSSPTGIQETQYF	TGTGCCAGCAGTTCCCCGACAGGGATCCAAGAGACCCAGTACTTC
NA	TRBJ2-7	TRBV28	TRBD2	CASSSKREGPGEQYF	TGTGCCAGCAGTTCTAAGCGGGAGGGCCCTGGCGAGCAGTACTTC
NA	TRBJ1-1	TRBV6-5	NA	CATKPGQTNTEAFF	TGTGCCACCAAGCCGGGACAAACGAACACTGAAGCTTTCTTT
NA	TRBJ2-5	TRBV5-1	TRBD2	CASSLEGTSGSETQYF	TGCGCCAGCAGCTTGGAAGGGACTAGCGGGAGTGAGACCCAGTACTTC
NA	TRBJ2-1	TRBV7-9	NA	CASSPTGIGEQFF	TGTGCCAGCAGCCCTACAGGGATTGGTGAGCAGTTCTTC
NA	TRBJ2-7	TRBV28	NA	CASSLYYEQYF	TGTGCCAGCAGCCTGTACTACGAGCAGTACTTC
NA	TRBJ1-6	TRBV10-1	NA	CASSRSPLHF	TGCGCCAGCAGCCGTTCACCCCTCCACTTT
NA	TRBJ2-3	TRBV5-1	NA	CASSLGGSGTDTQYF	TGCGCCAGCAGCTTGGGAGGCTCCGGCACAGATACGCAGTATTTT
few	TRBJ2-6	TRBV10-2	NA	CASSAIGANVLTF	TGCGCCAGCAGTGCAATCGGGGCCAACGTCCTGACTTTC
NA	TRBJ2-7	TRBV5-4	NA	CASSLVGDEQYF	TGTGCCAGCAGCTTGGTAGGGGACGAGCAGTACTTC
NA	TRBJ2-6	TRBV4-2	NA	CASSHIFPPFSGSGANVLTF	TGTGCCAGCAGCCACATATTCCCCCCTTTCTCAGGCTCTGGGGCCAACGTCCTGACTTTC
NA	TRBJ1-3	TRBV6-5	TRBD1	CASSLRDSSGNTIYF	TGTGCCAGCAGCCTCCGGGACAGCTCTGGAAACACCATATATTTT
NA	TRBJ2-2	TRBV14	NA	CASSFYFTGELFF	TGTGCCAGCAGCTTTTATTTCACCGGGGAGCTGTTTTTT
NA	TRBJ1-5	TRBV6-5	TRBD1	CATGRDRGSNQPQHF	TGTGCCACCGGCCGGGACAGGGGAAGCAATCAGCCCCAGCATTTT
NA	TRBJ1-3	TRBV5-1	NA	CASSLVLEVLSSGNTIYF	TGCGCCAGCAGCCTGGTTTTAGAAGTATTGAGCTCTGGAAACACCATATATTTT
NA	TRBJ1-6	TRBV25-1	NA	CASRTGGRSPLHF	TGTGCCAGCAGGACCGGGGGGCGGTCACCCCTCCACTTT
NA	TRBJ2-1	TRBV9	TRBD2	CASSPSGSSYNEQFF	TGTGCCAGCAGTCCTAGCGGGAGCTCCTACAATGAGCAGTTCTTC